These 23 T cell receptor beta chains share one sample of origin, sequenced in a study of ipilimumab plus nivolumab after autologous stem cell transplantation. Profiled with immunoSEQ multiplex PCR; TCRdb holds only in-frame clones, not every one. The sample carries 6,000 to 6,500 clones, more than 80% recorded once. The sample here was PBMCs, taken in a trial of ipilimumab plus nivolumab as post-transplant consolidation. The receptor set was obtained from a female donor with multiple myeloma.

In DNA form, the CDR3 reads TGTGCCAGCAGCTTATCGCCAGATACGCAGTATTTT. Translation gives CASSLSPDTQYF. The gene calls are TRBV7-2 and TRBJ2-3; D not certain. Germline V CDR1 and CDR2: SGHTA, FQGNSA. This CDR3 has 12 residues. Between the trimmed V and J ends, which lost 2 bases and 4 bases, there was a span of 4 bases. Drawing the rest from reference TRBV7-2 and TRBJ2-3, the complete variable domain is GAGVSQSPSNKVTEKGKDVELRCDPISGHTALYWYRQSLGQGLEFLIYFQGNSAPDKSGLPSDRFSAERTGGSVSTLTIQRTQQEDSAVYLCASSLSPDTQYFGPGTRLTVL.

This CDR3 reads CASSEAGGAYNEQFF. The CDR3 DNA is TGTGCCAGCAGTGAAGCAGGTGGAGCCTACAATGAGCAGTTCTTC. V gene TRBV2 combines with J gene TRBJ2-1; D remains unclear. The CDR3 is 15 amino acids. The V gene lost 0 bases and the J gene lost 2 bases, with 8 bases spanning the gap. The V gene's germline CDR1 is SNHLY and CDR2 FYNNEI.

The chain is built from TRBV30 and TRBJ2-3, with D possibly TRBD1 on 6 matching bases. The CDR3 is made up of 14 amino acids. Trimming took off 3 bases at V and 2 bases at J, with 12 bases between the two ends. Germline CDR1 is GTSNPN and CDR2 is SVGIG (reference sequence). CDR3 loop: CAWSWGRDTDTQYF. As DNA, the CDR3 is TGTGCCTGGAGCTGGGGGCGCGACACAGATACGCAGTATTTT.

This rearrangement joins TRBV28 to TRBJ2-3; maybe TRBD2 (5 bases). The ends were cut back, 2 bases at V and 1 base at J, with 10 bases in the middle. The germline gives CDR1 MDHEN, CDR2 SYDVKM. This CDR3 has 15 amino acids. The CDR3 region has the DNA TGTGCCAGCAGTTTACGTGGGAGTGGCACAGATACGCAGTATTTT. Its translation is CASSLRGSGTDTQYF. Drawing the rest from reference TRBV28 and TRBJ2-3, the complete variable domain is DVKVTQSSRYLVKRTGEKVFLECVQDMDHENMFWYRQDPGLGLRLIYFSYDVKMKEKGDIPEGYSVSREKKERFSLILESASTNQTSMYLCASSLRGSGTDTQYFGPGTRLTVL.

This clone showed up just once. This rearrangement joins TRBV6-6 to TRBJ1-1, with 7 bases lining up with TRBD1. Germline CDR1 reads MNHNY; CDR2 reads SVGAGI (reference sequence). CDR3 length equals 15 residues. Trimming took 6 bases from V and 1 from J; bases not matched to a gene: 8. The CDR3 loop reads CASRPTGESNTEAFF. CDR3 nucleotides: TGTGCCAGCAGACCTACAGGGGAATCGAACACTGAAGCTTTCTTT.

For this clone: A junction boundary mismatches the germline segment, possibly from a read error. V gene TRBV7-8 combines with J gene TRBJ1-1, with 7 bases lining up with TRBD1. This CDR3 is 14 amino acids long. In germline, CDR1 is SGHVS, CDR2 FQNEAQ. DNA of the CDR3: TGTGCCAGCAGACAGGGGTTGGTGAACACTGAAGTTTTCTTT. This sequence encodes CASRQGLVNTEVFF. The variable domain in full, completed from reference TRBV7-8 and TRBJ1-1, reads GAGVSQSPRYKVAKRGQDVALRCDPISGHVSLFWYQQALGQGPEFLTYFQNEAQLDKSGLPSDRFFAERPEGSVSTLKIQRTQQEDSAVYLCASRQGLVNTEVFFGQGTRLTVV.

This chain uses TRBV30 with TRBJ1-6; the match to TRBD1 covers 9 bases. This CDR3 region has 19 residues. V dropped 2 bases and J dropped 7; count of bases not matched to a gene: 18. In germline, CDR1 is GTSNPN, CDR2 SVGIG (reference sequence). The CDR3 reads CAWSRIPAAGTGYNSPLHF. The CDR3 DNA sequence: TGTGCCTGGAGTCGGATCCCCGCCGCCGGGACAGGGTACAATTCACCCCTCCACTTT.

The chain joins TRBV28 to TRBJ2-1; 7 nucleotides agree with TRBD2. Germline trimming cut 3 bases from V and 8 bases from J; bases unmatched to any gene: 7. Per the germline V gene, CDR1 is MDHEN and CDR2 is SYDVKM. The CDR3 contains 14 residues. The CDR3 DNA is TGTGCCAGCAGTTTCGCTGGACTAGGAGATGAGCAGTTCTTC. It specifies CASSFAGLGDEQFF.

The chain links TRBV10-3 to TRBJ2-1; possibly TRBD1 for D (5 bases). CDR3 length equals 12 residues. Trimming removed 3 bases from V and 10 bases from J, with 10 bases in between. Germline-derived CDR1 and CDR2 are ENHRY and SYGVKD. Written as DNA, the CDR3 is TGTGCCATCAGTGAAGGGGTGGGCGAGCAGTTCTTC. Translated: CAISEGVGEQFF.

The V and J genes are TRBV5-1 and TRBJ2-3, with D maybe TRBD1 (6 bases). This CDR3 has 16 amino acids. V was clipped by 5 bases and J by 1 base, with 17 bases between them. The germline CDR1 and CDR2 sequences are SGHRS and YFSETQ. The CDR3 sequence is CASRRPDSQGTDTQYF. The CDR3 DNA is TGCGCCAGCAGGAGGCCGGACAGTCAAGGCACAGATACGCAGTATTTT.

The rearrangement joins TRBV19 to TRBJ2-1; TRBD2 matches 8 bases. The CDR3 spans 17 residues. Germline loops: CDR1 LNHDA, CDR2 SQIVND (reference sequence). V trimming: 0 bases; J trimming: 11 bases; junction bases outside the gene matches: 15. Written as DNA, the CDR3 is TGTGCCAGTAGTATAGATCTAGGGACGGGACTAGGGGGGAAGCAGTTCTTC. It specifies CASSIDLGTGLGGKQFF.

This chain joins TRBV6-1 and TRBJ1-3, with D maybe TRBD1 (6 bases). The CDR3 extends over 16 amino acids. Germline values: CDR1 MNHNS, CDR2 SASEGT. Trimming pared 4 bases from V and 3 bases from J, leaving 16 bases between. As DNA, the CDR3 is TGTGCCAGCAGTGCTGGGACACCCGGGAGTGGAAACACCATATATTTT. The encoded protein is CASSAGTPGSGNTIYF.

V usage is TRBV19 and J usage is TRBJ2-5, with 9 bases aligning to TRBD1. From germline, CDR1 is LNHDA and CDR2 SQIVND (reference sequence). CDR3 length: 15 residues. After removal of 3 bases from V and 5 bases from J, the junction contained 7 bases not matched to a gene. The CDR3 region is CASSMGQGFLETQYF. The CDR3 coding sequence is TGTGCCAGTAGTATGGGACAGGGATTTCTGGAGACCCAGTACTTC.

J is TRBJ2-1 and V is TRBV5-1; D perhaps matches TRBD2 (8 bases). Germline V gene data show CDR1 as SGHRS and CDR2 as YFSETQ. There are 13 residues in the CDR3. V was trimmed by 0 bases and J by 12 bases, leaving 13 bases between them. This chain's CDR3 is CASSLAGGTVQFF. The CDR3 DNA reads as TGCGCCAGCAGCTTGGCGGGGGGGACAGTGCAGTTCTTC.

The CDR3 loop reads CAWSQLAEGRDTQYF. The CDR3 DNA reads TGTGCCTGGAGTCAACTAGCGGAAGGGCGAGATACGCAGTATTTT. The chain links TRBV30 to TRBJ2-3, with TRBD2 matching 8 bases. V was pared by 2 bases and J by 5 bases, with 9 bases of the junction left unmatched. CDR1 and CDR2 (germline): GTSNPN, SVGIG (reference sequence). This CDR3 comprises 15 residues.

The J gene is TRBJ2-7, the V gene TRBV6-5, with 9 bases that match TRBD1. The CDR3 has 16 amino acids. Trimming removed 2 bases from V and 2 bases from J; junction bases left unmatched: 7. Germline V gene data show CDR1 as MNHEY and CDR2 as SVGAGI. CDR3 loop: CASSYVPGQGAYEQYF. The CDR3 coding sequence is TGTGCCAGCAGTTACGTCCCGGGACAGGGTGCCTACGAGCAGTACTTC.

The gene calls are TRBV11-2 and TRBJ2-1; 7 bases fit TRBD2. The CDR3 loop spans 15 amino acids. The J segment lost 0 bases and the V segment lost 5 bases, leaving 4 bases of the junction unmatched. Germline V lookup: CDR1 SGHAT, CDR2 FQNNGV. DNA for the CDR3: TGTGCCAGCAGCCTAGCGGAGAGCTCCTACAATGAGCAGTTCTTC. It yields the protein CASSLAESSYNEQFF. Drawing the rest from reference TRBV11-2 and TRBJ2-1, the complete variable domain is EAGVAQSPRYKIIEKRQSVAFWCNPISGHATLYWYQQILGQGPKLLIQFQNNGVVDDSQLPKDRFSAERLKGVDSTLKIQPAKLEDSAVYLCASSLAESSYNEQFFGPGTRLTVL.

The chain links TRBV5-4 to TRBJ1-1, with D possibly TRBD1 on 6 matching bases. The CDR3 covers 17 residues. V was trimmed by 4 bases and J by 4 bases, leaving 23 bases between them. The germline V gene encodes CDR1 SGHNT and CDR2 YYREEE (reference sequence). CDR3 nucleotide sequence: TGTGCCAGCAGCCCCGTGGTGTGGGGGGGCGAAGGCACTGAAGCTTTCTTT. As protein: CASSPVVWGGEGTEAFF. Filled out from reference TRBV5-4 and TRBJ1-1, the complete variable domain reads ETGVTQSPTHLIKTRGQQVTLRCSSQSGHNTVSWYQQALGQGPQFIFQYYREEENGRGNFPPRFSGLQFPNYSSELNVNALELDDSALYLCASSPVVWGGEGTEAFFGQGTRLTVV.

V usage is TRBV19 and J usage is TRBJ1-5, with D perhaps matching TRBD1 (5 bases). Germline V gene data show CDR1 as LNHDA and CDR2 as SQIVND (reference sequence). V dropped 10 bases and J dropped 6 bases, with 13 bases sitting between them. The CDR3 covers 12 residues. The CDR3 reads CATAEGIQPQHF. DNA for the CDR3: TGTGCCACTGCCGAGGGGATTCAGCCCCAGCATTTT.

This rearrangement joins TRBV6-5 to TRBJ2-4, with D possibly matching TRBD2 (6 bases). From germline, CDR1 is MNHEY and CDR2 SVGAGI. This CDR3 contains 15 residues. V lost 2 bases, J lost 8 bases, and 16 bases lay in between. The CDR3 sequence is CASSYGGRSGDIQYF. CDR3 in DNA: TGTGCCAGCAGTTACGGTGGCAGGTCGGGGGACATTCAGTACTTC.

The rearrangement joins TRBV28 to TRBJ1-5; a possible D gene is TRBD1 (5 bases). The CDR3 sequence is 15 residues long. Trimming stripped 3 bases from V and 1 base from J, with 10 bases between. The germline CDR1 and CDR2 sequences are MDHEN and SYDVKM. In nucleotides, the CDR3 is TGTGCCAGCAGTTTGATAGGGGACAGCAATCAGCCCCAGCATTTT. Amino acid sequence: CASSLIGDSNQPQHF.

The chain recombines TRBV5-1 with TRBJ2-7, with no clear D. Trimming stripped 2 bases from V and 2 bases from J, with 8 bases between. CDR3 length equals 13 residues. Germline V CDR1 and CDR2: SGHRS, YFSETQ. CDR3 nucleotides: TGCGCCAGCAGCTTTGCGCTCACCTACGAGCAGTACTTC. As protein: CASSFALTYEQYF.

V usage is TRBV9 and J usage is TRBJ2-1, with TRBD2 matching over 7 bases. The trim removed 4 bases at V and 5 bases at J, leaving 12 bases unmatched. CDR3 length: 16 amino acids. Per the germline V gene, CDR1 is SGDLS and CDR2 is YYNGEE. CDR3 region: CASSYASAGRNNEQFF. The DNA for the CDR3 is TGTGCCAGCAGCTACGCCTCAGCGGGACGGAACAATGAGCAGTTCTTC.